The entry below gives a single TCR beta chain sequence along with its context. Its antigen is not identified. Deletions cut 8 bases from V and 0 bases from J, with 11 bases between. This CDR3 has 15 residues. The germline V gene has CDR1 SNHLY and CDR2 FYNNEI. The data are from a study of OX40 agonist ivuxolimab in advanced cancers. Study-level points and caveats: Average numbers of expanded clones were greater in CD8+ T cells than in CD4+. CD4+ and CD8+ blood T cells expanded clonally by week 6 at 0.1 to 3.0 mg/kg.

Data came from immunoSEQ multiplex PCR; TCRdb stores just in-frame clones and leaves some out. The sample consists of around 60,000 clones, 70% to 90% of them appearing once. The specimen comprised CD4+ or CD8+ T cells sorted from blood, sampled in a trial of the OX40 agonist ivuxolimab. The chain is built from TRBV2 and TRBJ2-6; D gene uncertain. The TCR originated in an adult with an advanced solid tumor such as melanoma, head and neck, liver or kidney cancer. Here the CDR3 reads CASADGFSGANVLTF. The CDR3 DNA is TGTGCCAGCGCGGACGGTTTCTCTGGGGCCAACGTCCTGACTTTC.